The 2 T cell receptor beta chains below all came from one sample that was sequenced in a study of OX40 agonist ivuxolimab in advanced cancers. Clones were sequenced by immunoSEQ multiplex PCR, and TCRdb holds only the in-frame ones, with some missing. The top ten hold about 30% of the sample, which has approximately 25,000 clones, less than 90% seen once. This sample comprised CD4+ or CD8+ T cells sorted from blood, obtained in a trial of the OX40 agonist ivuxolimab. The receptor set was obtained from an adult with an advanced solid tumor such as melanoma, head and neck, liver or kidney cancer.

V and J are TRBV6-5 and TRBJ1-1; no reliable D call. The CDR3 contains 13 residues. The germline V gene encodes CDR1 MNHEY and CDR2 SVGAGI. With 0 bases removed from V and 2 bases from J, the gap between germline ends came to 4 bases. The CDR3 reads CASSYSINTEAFF. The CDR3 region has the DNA TGTGCCAGCAGTTACTCGATTAACACTGAAGCTTTCTTT.

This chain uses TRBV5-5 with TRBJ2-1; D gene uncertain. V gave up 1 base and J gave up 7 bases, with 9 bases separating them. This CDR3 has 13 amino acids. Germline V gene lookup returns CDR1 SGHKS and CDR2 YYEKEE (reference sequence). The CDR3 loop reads CASSLWTDNEQFF. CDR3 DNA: TGTGCCAGCAGCTTGTGGACGGATAATGAGCAGTTCTTC.